The sequence of this T cell receptor (beta chain) was determined in a study of Graves' ophthalmopathy and Graves' hyperthyroidism. Study information: Absence of ophthalmopathy within 18 months of follow-up defined stable hyperthyroidism.

Amplified TCR beta CDR3 regions were obtained using RNA transcripts as template. An opening RT-PCR round employed HTBI primers and preceded a second-round multiplex PCR. TCRdb called the multiplex PCR reads again in MiXCR, with one record for every CDR3 protein. Of over a million distinct CDR3 sequences in the sample, roughly two fifths were seen once. The V segment lost 5 bases and the J segment 6 bases; nucleotides outside the gene matches: 11. There are 15 residues in the CDR3. Germline V lookup: CDR1 LNHDA, CDR2 SQIVND (reference sequence). Findings and limits, study-wide: A 13-signature model separated ophthalmopathy from stable hyperthyroidism, around 90% sensitivity, 80% to 83% specificity.

Newly diagnosed, the hyperthyroidism patients had under 2 months' duration and were aged 18 to 65. Diagnoses were established from clinical symptoms, serum thyroxine, TRAb, thyroid ultrasound and orbital computed tomography. At least ten counts were recorded for this clonotype. What it recognizes is unknown. V is TRBV19 and J is TRBJ1-2, with TRBD1 identical over 8 bases. Material for sequencing was peripheral blood or thyroid tissue (not recorded which). The sequence came from an adult man with Graves' hyperthyroidism. CDR3 nucleotides: TGTGCCAGTAGTGGATCCCGACAGGGGATCGATGGCTACACCTTC. Residues: CASSGSRQGIDGYTF. The full variable domain, completed using reference TRBV19 and TRBJ1-2, is DGGITQSPKYLFRKEGQNVTLSCEQNLNHDAMYWYRQDPGQGLRLIYYSQIVNDFQKGDIAEGYSVSREKKESFPLTVTSAQKNPTAFYLCASSGSRQGIDGYTFGSGTRLTVV.